This entry concerns a single T cell receptor (beta chain). The antigen remains undetermined. The CDR3 loop spans 15 amino acids. The germline CDR1 and CDR2 sequences are SNHLY and FYNNEI. V shed 6 bases, J shed 0 bases, and the junction held 3 bases outside the gene matches. These data are taken from a study of OX40 agonist ivuxolimab in advanced cancers. Study-level background: Participants, 82.7% male, averaged approximately 65 years of age, ranging from roughly 23 to 80. Notes on the study in general: Clonal expansion in partial responders at 0.1-3.0 mg/kg ranked among the lowest.

Here immunoSEQ multiplex PCR was the method, and the copy in TCRdb shows in-frame clones only, minus some. The table lists nearly 80,000 clones, about four fifths of them singletons. The sequences come from CD4+ or CD8+ T cells sorted from blood, collected in a trial of the OX40 agonist ivuxolimab. The chain has TRBV2 and TRBJ1-5; 9 bases align to TRBD1. The clonotype comes from an adult with an advanced solid tumor such as melanoma, head and neck, liver or kidney cancer. The CDR3 DNA sequence: TGTGCCAGCAGCAGGGACAGGGATAGCAATCAGCCCCAGCATTTT. Its protein product is CASSRDRDSNQPQHF.